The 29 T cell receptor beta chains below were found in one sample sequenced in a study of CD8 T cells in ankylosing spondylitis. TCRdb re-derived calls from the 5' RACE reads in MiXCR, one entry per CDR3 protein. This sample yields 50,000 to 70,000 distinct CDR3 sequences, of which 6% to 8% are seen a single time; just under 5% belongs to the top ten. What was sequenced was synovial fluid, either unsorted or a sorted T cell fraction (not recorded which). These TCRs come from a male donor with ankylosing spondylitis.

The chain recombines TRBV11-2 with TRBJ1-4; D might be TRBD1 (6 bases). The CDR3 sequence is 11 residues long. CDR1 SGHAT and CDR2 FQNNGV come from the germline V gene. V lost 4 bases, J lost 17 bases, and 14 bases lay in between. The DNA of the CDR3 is TGTGCCAGCAGCTCCGGGACACAAACCTTTTTT. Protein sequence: CASSSGTQTFF.

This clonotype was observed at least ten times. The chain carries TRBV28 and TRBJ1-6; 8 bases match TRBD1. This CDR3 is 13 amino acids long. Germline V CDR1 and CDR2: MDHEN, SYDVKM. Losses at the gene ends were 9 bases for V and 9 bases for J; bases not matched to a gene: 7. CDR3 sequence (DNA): TGTGCCAGTACGACAGGGGATGGTTCACCCCTCCACTTT. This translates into CASTTGDGSPLHF.

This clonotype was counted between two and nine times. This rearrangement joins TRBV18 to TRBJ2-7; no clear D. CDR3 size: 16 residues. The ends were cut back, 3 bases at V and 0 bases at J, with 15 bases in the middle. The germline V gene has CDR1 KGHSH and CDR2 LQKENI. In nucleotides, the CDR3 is TGTGCCAGCTCACCGGTGGAATCGGCCAGCTCCTACGAGCAGTACTTC. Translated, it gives CASSPVESASSYEQYF. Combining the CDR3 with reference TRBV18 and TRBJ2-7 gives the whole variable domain NAGVMQNPRHLVRRRGQEARLRCSPMKGHSHVYWYRQLPEEGLKFMVYLQKENIIDESGMPKERFSAEFPKEGPSILRIQQVVRGDSAAYFCASSPVESASSYEQYFGPGTRLTVT.

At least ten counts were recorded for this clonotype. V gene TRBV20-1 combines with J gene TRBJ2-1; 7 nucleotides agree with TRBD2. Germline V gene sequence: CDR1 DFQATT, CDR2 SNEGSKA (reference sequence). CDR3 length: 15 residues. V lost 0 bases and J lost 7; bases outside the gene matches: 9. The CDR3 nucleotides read TGCAGTGCTAGAGATTTGTTTGGGCGGGGGAATGAGCAGTTCTTC. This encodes CSARDLFGRGNEQFF.

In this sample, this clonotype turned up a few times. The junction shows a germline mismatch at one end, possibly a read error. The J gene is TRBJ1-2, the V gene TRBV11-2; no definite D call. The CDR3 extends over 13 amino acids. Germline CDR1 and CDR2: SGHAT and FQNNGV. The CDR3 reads CASSLGSGDGYTF. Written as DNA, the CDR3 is TGTGCCAGCAGTTTAGGCAGTGGCGATGGCTACACCTTC.

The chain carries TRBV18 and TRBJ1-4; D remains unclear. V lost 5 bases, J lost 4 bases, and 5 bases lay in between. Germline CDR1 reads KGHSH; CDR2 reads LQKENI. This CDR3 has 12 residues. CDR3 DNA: TGTGCCAGCTCAGACTTTAATGAAAAACTGTTTTTT. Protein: CASSDFNEKLFF.

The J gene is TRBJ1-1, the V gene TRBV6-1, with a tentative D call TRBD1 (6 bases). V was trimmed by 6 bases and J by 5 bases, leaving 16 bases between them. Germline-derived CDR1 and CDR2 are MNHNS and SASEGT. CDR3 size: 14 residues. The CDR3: CASSPSWGRTEAFF. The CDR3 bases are TGTGCCAGCAGCCCGTCTTGGGGGCGGACTGAAGCTTTCTTT.

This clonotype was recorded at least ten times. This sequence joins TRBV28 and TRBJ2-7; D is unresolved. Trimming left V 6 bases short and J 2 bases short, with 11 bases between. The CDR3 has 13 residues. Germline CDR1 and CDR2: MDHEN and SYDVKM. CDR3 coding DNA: TGTGCCAGCAGGCCCGACATCACCTACGAGCAGTACTTC. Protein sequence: CASRPDITYEQYF.

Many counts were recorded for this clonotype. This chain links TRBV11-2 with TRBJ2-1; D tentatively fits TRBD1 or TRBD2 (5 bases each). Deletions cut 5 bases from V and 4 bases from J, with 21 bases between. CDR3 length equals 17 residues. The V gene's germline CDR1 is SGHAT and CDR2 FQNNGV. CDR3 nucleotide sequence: TGTGCCAGCAGCCAACAAGGAGGCAGGGCGGCGTACAATGAGCAGTTCTTC. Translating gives CASSQQGGRAAYNEQFF.

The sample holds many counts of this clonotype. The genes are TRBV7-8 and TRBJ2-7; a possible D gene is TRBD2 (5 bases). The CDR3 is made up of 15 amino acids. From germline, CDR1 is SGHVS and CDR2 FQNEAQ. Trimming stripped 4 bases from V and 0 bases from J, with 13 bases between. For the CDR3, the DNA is TGTGCCAGCAGCTACACCCTCGGGGACTCCTACGAGCAGTACTTC. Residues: CASSYTLGDSYEQYF. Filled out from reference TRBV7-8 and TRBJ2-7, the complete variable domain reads GAGVSQSPRYKVAKRGQDVALRCDPISGHVSLFWYQQALGQGPEFLTYFQNEAQLDKSGLPSDRFFAERPEGSVSTLKIQRTQQEDSAVYLCASSYTLGDSYEQYFGPGTRLTVT.

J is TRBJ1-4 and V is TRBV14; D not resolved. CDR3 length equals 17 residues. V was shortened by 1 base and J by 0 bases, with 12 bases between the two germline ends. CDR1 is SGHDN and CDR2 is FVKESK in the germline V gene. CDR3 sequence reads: CASSQGLTAATNEKLFF. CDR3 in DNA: TGTGCCAGCAGCCAAGGGCTCACTGCTGCAACTAATGAAAAACTGTTTTTT.

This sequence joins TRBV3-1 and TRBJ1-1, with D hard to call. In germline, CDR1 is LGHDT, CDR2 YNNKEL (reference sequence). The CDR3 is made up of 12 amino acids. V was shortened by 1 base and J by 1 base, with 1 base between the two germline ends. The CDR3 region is CASSQANTEAFF. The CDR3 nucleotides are TGTGCCAGCAGCCAAGCGAACACTGAAGCTTTCTTT.

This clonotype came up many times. CDR3 nucleotides: TGTGCCAGCAGCCGTGAGAGCGGGACCCACAATGAGCAGTTCTTC. This codes for CASSRESGTHNEQFF. The rearrangement uses TRBV12-3 or TRBV12-4 and TRBJ2-1; 7 positions agree with TRBD2. V lost 6 bases, J lost 5 bases, and 10 bases stayed unmatched. This CDR3 comprises 15 residues.

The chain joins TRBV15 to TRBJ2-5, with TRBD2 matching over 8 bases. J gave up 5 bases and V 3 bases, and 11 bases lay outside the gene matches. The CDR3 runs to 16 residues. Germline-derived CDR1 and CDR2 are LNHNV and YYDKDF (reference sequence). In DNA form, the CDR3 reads TGTGCCACCAGCAGGGATCGGGCTAGCGGGTTGGAGACCCAGTACTTC. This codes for CATSRDRASGLETQYF.

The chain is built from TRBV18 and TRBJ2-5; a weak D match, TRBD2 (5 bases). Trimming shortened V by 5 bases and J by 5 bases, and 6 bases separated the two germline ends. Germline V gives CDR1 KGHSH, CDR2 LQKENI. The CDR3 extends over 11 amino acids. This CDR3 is CASSTGETQYF. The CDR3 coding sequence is TGTGCCAGCTCAACGGGGGAGACCCAGTACTTC.

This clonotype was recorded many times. This CDR3 is CASRLDREGGYTF. The CDR3, as DNA: TGTGCCAGCAGACTGGACAGGGAAGGGGGCTACACCTTC. This chain joins TRBV11-2 and TRBJ1-2; 8 bases fit TRBD1. This CDR3 has 13 amino acids. After removal of 6 bases from V and 8 bases from J, the junction contained 8 bases not matched to a gene. CDR1 is SGHAT, CDR2 FQNNGV, per germline.

CDR3 sequence reads: CATKEANLNSPLHF. The CDR3 region has the DNA TGTGCCACCAAGGAAGCAAATCTTAATTCACCCCTCCACTTT. The rearrangement joins TRBV10-3 to TRBJ1-6; D call uncertain. Trimming cost V 10 bases and J 6 bases, with 16 bases left between them. From germline, CDR1 is ENHRY and CDR2 SYGVKD. The CDR3 sequence is 14 residues long.

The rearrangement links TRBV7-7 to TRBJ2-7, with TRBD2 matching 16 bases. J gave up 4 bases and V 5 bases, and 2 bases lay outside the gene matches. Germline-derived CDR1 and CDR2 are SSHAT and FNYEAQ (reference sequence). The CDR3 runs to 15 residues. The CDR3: CASSPGLAGGYEQYF. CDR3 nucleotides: TGTGCCAGCAGCCCGGGACTAGCGGGAGGGTACGAGCAGTACTTC.

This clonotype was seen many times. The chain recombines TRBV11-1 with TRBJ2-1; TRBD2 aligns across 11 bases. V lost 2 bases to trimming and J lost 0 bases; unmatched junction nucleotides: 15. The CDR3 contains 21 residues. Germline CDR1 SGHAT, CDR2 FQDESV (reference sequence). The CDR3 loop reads CASSLMHGVLAGGSSYNEQFF. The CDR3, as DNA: TGTGCCAGCAGCTTAATGCATGGTGTGCTAGCGGGAGGCAGCTCCTACAATGAGCAGTTCTTC.

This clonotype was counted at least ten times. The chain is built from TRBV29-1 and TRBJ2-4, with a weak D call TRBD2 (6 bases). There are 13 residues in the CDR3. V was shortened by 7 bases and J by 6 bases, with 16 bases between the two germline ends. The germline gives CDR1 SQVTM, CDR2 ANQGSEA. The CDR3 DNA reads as TGCAGCGCTGGTCGGGGGATGGGAAACATTCAGTACTTC. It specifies CSAGRGMGNIQYF.

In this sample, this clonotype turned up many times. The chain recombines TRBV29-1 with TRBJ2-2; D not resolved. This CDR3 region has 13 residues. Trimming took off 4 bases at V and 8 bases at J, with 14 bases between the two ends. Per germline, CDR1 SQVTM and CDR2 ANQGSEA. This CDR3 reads CSVAPGSYGELFF. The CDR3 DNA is TGCAGCGTTGCGCCGGGCTCTTATGGGGAGCTGTTTTTT.

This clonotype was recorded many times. CDR3 in DNA: TGTGCCAGCAGCCCCCCTGGGGCCAACGTCCTGACTTTC. Its protein product is CASSPPGANVLTF. The chain uses TRBV7-3 and TRBJ2-6, with unresolved D. The CDR3 length is 13 residues. The V gene's germline CDR1 is SGHTA and CDR2 FQGTGA. With 5 bases removed from V and 2 bases from J, the gap between germline ends came to 4 bases.

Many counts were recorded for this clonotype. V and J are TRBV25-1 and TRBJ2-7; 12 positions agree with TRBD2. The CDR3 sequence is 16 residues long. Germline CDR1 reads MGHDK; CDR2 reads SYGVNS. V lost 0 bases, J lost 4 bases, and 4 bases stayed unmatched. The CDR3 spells CASSEYEGLAGYEQYF. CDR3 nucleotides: TGTGCCAGCAGTGAATACGAAGGACTAGCGGGGTACGAGCAGTACTTC.

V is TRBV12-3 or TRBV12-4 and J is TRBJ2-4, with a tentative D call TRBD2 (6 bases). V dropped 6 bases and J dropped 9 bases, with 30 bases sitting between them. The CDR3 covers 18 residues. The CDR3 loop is CASSRVDGSFHWGVIQYF. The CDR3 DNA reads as TGTGCCAGCAGCCGCGTGGACGGGAGCTTTCACTGGGGAGTCATTCAGTACTTC.

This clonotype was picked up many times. CDR3 in amino acids: CASRTGAVNTEAFF. CDR3 in DNA: TGCGCCAGCAGGACGGGGGCAGTGAACACTGAAGCTTTCTTT. The chain joins TRBV10-2 to TRBJ1-1, with D maybe TRBD1 (6 bases). Per the germline V gene, CDR1 is WSHSY and CDR2 is SAAADI. The germline V and J ends were trimmed by 6 bases and 0 bases, with 11 bases remaining between them. This CDR3 spans 14 amino acids.

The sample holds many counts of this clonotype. The CDR3 sequence is CASSLGSSGNSYNEQFF. CDR3 bases: TGCGCCAGCAGCTTGGGTTCTAGCGGGAACTCCTACAATGAGCAGTTCTTC. The chain combines TRBV5-1 with TRBJ2-1; TRBD2 matches 9 bases. Trimming took 0 bases from V and 0 from J; bases not matched to a gene: 4. This CDR3 has 17 residues. Per the germline V gene, CDR1 is SGHRS and CDR2 is YFSETQ.

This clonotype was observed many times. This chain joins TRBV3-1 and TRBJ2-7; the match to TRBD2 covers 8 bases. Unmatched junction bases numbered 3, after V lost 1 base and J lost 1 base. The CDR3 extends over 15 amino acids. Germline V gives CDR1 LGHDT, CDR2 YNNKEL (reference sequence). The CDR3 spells CASSQGGLDSYEQYF. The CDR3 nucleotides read TGTGCCAGCAGCCAAGGGGGACTAGATTCCTACGAGCAGTACTTC.

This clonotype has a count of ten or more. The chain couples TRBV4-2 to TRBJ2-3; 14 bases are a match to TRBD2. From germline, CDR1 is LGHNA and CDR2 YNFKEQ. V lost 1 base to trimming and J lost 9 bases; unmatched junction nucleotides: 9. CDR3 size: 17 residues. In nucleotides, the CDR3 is TGTGCCAGCAGCCAAGTACGGGGGACTAGCGGGGGTGACACGCAGTATTTT. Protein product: CASSQVRGTSGGDTQYF.

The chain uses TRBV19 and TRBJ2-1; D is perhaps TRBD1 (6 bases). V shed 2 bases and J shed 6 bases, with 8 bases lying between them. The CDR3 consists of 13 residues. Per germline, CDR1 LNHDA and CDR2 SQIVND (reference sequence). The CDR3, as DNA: TGTGCCAGTAGTATATACAGGGTCAATGAGCAGTTCTTC. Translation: CASSIYRVNEQFF.